The rows below give T cell receptor beta chains drawn from one sample of a study of cytomegalovirus exposure and HLA in healthy donors. TCRdb's table, derived via immunoSEQ multiplex PCR, lists solely in-frame clones and lacks some. In all, the sample yields about 130,000 clones. Sequencing input: PBMCs. These receptors were collected from a man aged 25 to 40 in good health and CMV-seronegative. Both conserved end residues are part of each CDR3. D genes are given only for firm matches.

d_gene	v_gene	j_gene	CDR3aa	CDR3nt
.	TRBV11-2	TRBJ2-1	CASSLRGGKGDEQFF	TGTGCCAGCAGCTTACGGGGCGGGAAGGGCGATGAGCAGTTCTTC
TRBD2	TRBV7-9	TRBJ2-3	CASSPAGGLFTDTQYF	TGTGCCAGCAGCCCCGCGGGGGGCCTCTTCACAGATACGCAGTATTTT
.	TRBV30	TRBJ2-2	CAWSVLGGAEGELFF	TGTGCCTGGAGTGTATTAGGAGGGGCGGAGGGGGAGCTGTTTTTT
.	TRBV2	TRBJ2-2	CAARRMTVNTGELFF	TGTGCCGCCCGCAGGATGACCGTGAACACCGGGGAGCTGTTTTTT
.	TRBV5-4	TRBJ2-7	CASSSWGSRGEQYF	TGTGCCAGCAGCTCCTGGGGCTCCCGGGGGGAGCAGTACTTC
TRBD2	TRBV7-3	TRBJ2-3	CASSPHGGGMQNTDTQYF	TGTGCCAGCAGCCCCCACGGCGGGGGGATGCAAAACACAGATACGCAGTATTTT
.	TRBV20-1	TRBJ2-2	CSVTGTGELFF	TGCAGTGTAACCGGCACCGGGGAGCTGTTTTTT
TRBD2	TRBV6-5	TRBJ2-7	CASRAGTSTFYEQYF	TGTGCCAGCAGAGCCGGGACTAGCACTTTCTACGAGCAGTACTTC
.	TRBV7-2	TRBJ1-6	CASSLGGQNNSPLHF	TGTGCCAGCAGCTTAGGGGGCCAAAATAATTCACCCCTCCACTTT
.	TRBV15	TRBJ2-2	CATIGLSTGELFF	TGTGCCACCATCGGACTGAGCACCGGGGAGCTGTTTTTT
TRBD1	TRBV28	TRBJ2-7	CASSLRRLRDREKGLREQYF	TGTGCCAGCAGTTTACGGAGATTGAGGGACAGGGAAAAAGGCTTACGCGAGCAGTACTTC
TRBD1	TRBV10-2	TRBJ2-7	CASSGAGGSTLGLEQYF	TGCGCCAGCAGTGGGGCAGGGGGCTCGACCTTGGGCCTCGAGCAGTACTTC
TRBD2	TRBV6-4	TRBJ2-3	CASSLSGGGTDTQYF	TGTGCCAGCAGTCTATCGGGAGGGGGCACAGATACGCAGTATTTT
TRBD2	TRBV6-1	TRBJ2-1	CASSLQAGDSNEQFF	TGTGCCAGCAGTTTACAAGCGGGAGATAGCAATGAGCAGTTCTTC
TRBD2	TRBV28	TRBJ2-7	CASSWPRRNSGRAGYEQYF	TGTGCCAGCAGTTGGCCACGGCGTAATAGCGGGAGGGCGGGCTACGAGCAGTACTTC
.	TRBV5-1	TRBJ1-1	CASSLRTAHRGENTEAFF	TGCGCCAGCAGCTTGAGGACCGCGCATCGGGGGGAGAACACTGAAGCTTTCTTT
TRBD2	TRBV9	TRBJ2-5	CASSDLRAGQETQYF	TGTGCCAGCAGCGACCTGCGAGCGGGACAAGAGACCCAGTACTTC
.	TRBV4-1	TRBJ2-2	CASSQVSGVETGELFF	TGCGCCAGCAGCCAAGTGTCGGGAGTAGAAACCGGGGAGCTGTTTTTT
TRBD2	TRBV11-2	TRBJ2-1	CASSYLGGLAGGNEQFF	TGTGCCAGCAGTTATCTGGGGGGACTAGCGGGAGGGAATGAGCAGTTCTTC
.	TRBV6-5	TRBJ1-2	CASSSSFFGTPPHF	TGTGCCAGCAGTTCCTCCTTTTTTGGGACTCCTCCCCACTTC
.	TRBV12-1	TRBJ1-3	CASSPRTGDSGRYSGNTIYF	TGTGCCAGCAGCCCCAGGACAGGGGATTCGGGTCGGTACTCTGGAAACACCATATATTTT
.	TRBV29-1	TRBJ2-5	CSSGGNQETQYF	TGCAGCTCCGGCGGGAATCAAGAGACCCAGTACTTC
.	TRBV4-3	TRBJ2-3	CASSQVHRADTQYF	TGCGCCAGCAGCCAAGTTCACAGGGCGGATACGCAGTATTTT
.	TRBV5-5	TRBJ2-7	CASKKGGIHEQYF	TGTGCCAGCAAGAAAGGGGGAATACACGAGCAGTACTTC
.	TRBV30	TRBJ1-1	CAWSVAGLNTEAFF	TGTGCCTGGAGTGTAGCCGGTTTGAACACTGAAGCTTTCTTT
.	TRBV28	TRBJ2-2	CASSSQDSFNTGELFF	TGTGCCAGCAGTTCTCAGGACAGCTTTAACACCGGGGAGCTGTTTTTT
TRBD1	TRBV18	TRBJ2-1	CASSPVGTGGNEQFF	TGTGCCAGCTCACCCGTCGGGACAGGGGGCAATGAGCAGTTCTTC
.	TRBV1	TRBJ2-3	CTSSGPLLAGRSTDTQYF	TGCACCAGCAGCGGCCCCCTACTAGCGGGACGATCCACAGATACGCAGTATTTT
TRBD2	TRBV25-1	TRBJ2-1	CASSGTAGGPSSYNEQFF	TGTGCCAGCAGTGGTACAGCGGGAGGCCCCAGCTCCTACAATGAGCAGTTCTTC
.	TRBV7-2	TRBJ2-1	CASSVAKSSYNEQFF	TGTGCCAGCAGCGTAGCGAAGAGCTCCTACAATGAGCAGTTCTTC
TRBD1	TRBV28	TRBJ1-2	CASVGGQGSIGYTF	TGTGCCAGTGTTGGGGGACAGGGGAGTATAGGCTACACCTTC
TRBD1	TRBV6-1	TRBJ2-7	CASSGRTGGFEQYF	TGTGCCAGCAGTGGACGGACAGGGGGCTTCGAGCAGTACTTC
.	TRBV28	TRBJ1-2	CASRRAENYGYTF	TGTGCCAGTCGCAGGGCCGAGAACTATGGCTACACCTTC
TRBD2	TRBV6-4	TRBJ2-3	CASSQAAGGEDTQYF	TGTGCCAGCAGTCAGGCAGCGGGAGGCGAAGATACGCAGTATTTT
TRBD1	TRBV5-1	TRBJ2-3	CASSTGTGFSTDTQYF	TGCGCCAGCAGCACCGGGACAGGGTTCAGCACAGATACGCAGTATTTT
TRBD2	TRBV5-6	TRBJ2-7	CASSWRTSVSYEQYF	TGTGCCAGCAGCTGGAGGACTAGCGTTTCCTACGAGCAGTACTTC
TRBD1	TRBV6-5	TRBJ1-2	CASSFGQGANYGYTF	TGTGCCAGCAGTTTTGGACAGGGAGCTAACTATGGCTACACCTTC
.	TRBV18	TRBJ1-2	CASSPQGSDGYTF	TGTGCCAGCTCACCACAGGGGTCCGATGGCTACACCTTC
.	TRBV4-1	TRBJ1-4	CASSQEPETVNEKLFF	TGCGCCAGCAGCCAAGAACCTGAGACAGTGAATGAAAAACTGTTTTTT
.	TRBV5-6	TRBJ1-4	CASSLHYSAGYEKLFF	TGTGCCAGCAGCTTGCACTACAGTGCGGGCTACGAAAAACTGTTTTTT
TRBD2	TRBV11-2	TRBJ2-2	CASSLNRLAGDTGELFF	TGTGCCAGCAGCTTAAATAGACTAGCGGGAGACACCGGGGAGCTGTTTTTT
TRBD1	TRBV5-4	TRBJ1-2	CASSDGTGNWGYTF	TGTGCCAGCAGCGATGGGACAGGCAACTGGGGCTACACCTTC
.	TRBV29-1	TRBJ2-7	CSVEGTPTSYEQYF	TGCAGCGTTGAGGGGACACCAACCTCCTACGAGCAGTACTTC
TRBD1	TRBV28	TRBJ2-7	CASTAGQGHTYEQYF	TGTGCCAGCACCGCGGGACAGGGGCATACCTACGAGCAGTACTTC
.	TRBV10-2	TRBJ2-2	CASRNEGTGELLF	TGCGCCAGCAGAAATGAGGGAACCGGGGAGCTGCTTTTT
.	TRBV18	TRBJ1-5	CASSGSTGNSNQPQHF	TGTGCCAGCTCAGGCTCAACAGGAAATAGCAATCAGCCCCAGCATTTT
TRBD1	TRBV25-1	TRBJ2-6	CASSAPGQGSEGANVLTF	TGTGCCAGCAGTGCCCCGGGACAGGGTTCGGAAGGGGCCAACGTCCTGACTTTC
TRBD1	TRBV5-1	TRBJ1-1	CASSSPASGQGLGTEAFF	TGCGCCAGCAGCTCTCCTGCCTCGGGACAGGGGTTGGGCACTGAAGCTTTCTTT